The source of this T cell receptor (beta chain) is a study of spatial heterogeneity in lung cancer. Study information: A consistent excess of beta-chain over alpha-chain sequences was detected. Study-wide results and caveats: How many expanded intratumoral alpha and beta TCRs were present tracked the tumor mutation count, which was a count of nonsynonymous mutations.

This clonotype showed up many times. Its antigen is unidentified. This beta chain is an unintended read in a library built for alpha chains; its size means little. MiXCR, run by TCRdb on the 5' RACE reads, gives a single entry per CDR3 protein. The sample has some 9,900 distinct CDR3 sequences; roughly 12% are singletons. Time point specified: sample taken at primary tumor resection. Germline CDR1 reads LGHDT; CDR2 reads YNNKEL (reference sequence). CDR3 length equals 14 residues. The ends were cut back, 0 bases at V and 3 bases at J, with 9 bases in the middle. Sequenced material: lung tumor tissue, taken at surgery. This clonotype originated in a male donor with early-stage non-small cell lung cancer. The rearrangement joins TRBV3-1 to TRBJ2-7, with D unresolved. CDR3 sequence: CASSQDNSGYEQYF. As DNA, the CDR3 is TGTGCCAGCAGCCAAGATAACTCCGGCTACGAGCAGTACTTC.